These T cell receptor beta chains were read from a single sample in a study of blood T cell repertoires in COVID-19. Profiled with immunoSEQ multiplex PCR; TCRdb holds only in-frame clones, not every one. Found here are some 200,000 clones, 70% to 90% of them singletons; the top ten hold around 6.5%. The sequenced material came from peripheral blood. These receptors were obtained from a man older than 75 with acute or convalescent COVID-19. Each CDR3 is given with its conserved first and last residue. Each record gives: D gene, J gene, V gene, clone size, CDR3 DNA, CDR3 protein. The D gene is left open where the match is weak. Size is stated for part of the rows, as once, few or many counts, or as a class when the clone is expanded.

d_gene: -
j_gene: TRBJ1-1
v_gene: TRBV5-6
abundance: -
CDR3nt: TGTGCCAGCAGACTCAACACTGAAGCTTTCTTT
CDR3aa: CASRLNTEAFF

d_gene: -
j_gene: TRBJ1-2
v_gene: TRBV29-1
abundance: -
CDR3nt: TGCAGCGTTGAAGGCACGCGAGGCTACACCTTC
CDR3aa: CSVEGTRGYTF

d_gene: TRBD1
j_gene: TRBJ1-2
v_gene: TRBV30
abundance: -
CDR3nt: TGTGCCTGGAGCCGGGGACAGGGCCAATTGCCCCTCTATGGCTACACCTTC
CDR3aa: CAWSRGQGQLPLYGYTF

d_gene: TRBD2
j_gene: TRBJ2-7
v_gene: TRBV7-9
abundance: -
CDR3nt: TGTGCCAGCAGCTTAGGGACTAGTTTGGAGCAGTACTTC
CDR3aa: CASSLGTSLEQYF

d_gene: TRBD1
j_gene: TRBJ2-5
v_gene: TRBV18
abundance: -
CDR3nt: TGTGCCAGCTCACCACAGACAGGGCAAGAGACCCAGTACTTC
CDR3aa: CASSPQTGQETQYF

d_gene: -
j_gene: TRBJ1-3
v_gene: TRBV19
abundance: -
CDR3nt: TGTGCCAGCCGACAGGCCTCTGGAAACACCATATATTTT
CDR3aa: CASRQASGNTIYF

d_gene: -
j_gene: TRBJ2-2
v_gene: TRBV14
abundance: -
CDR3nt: TGTGCCAGCAGCCAAGGATCAGGGTTGAAGCTGTTTTTT
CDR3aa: CASSQGSGLKLFF

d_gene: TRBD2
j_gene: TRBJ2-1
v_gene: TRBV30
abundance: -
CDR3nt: TGTGCCTGGAGTGTACTTGGGGCTGCGGCGGGAGGGCAGCTGTTTGAGCAGTTCTTC
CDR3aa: CAWSVLGAAAGGQLFEQFF

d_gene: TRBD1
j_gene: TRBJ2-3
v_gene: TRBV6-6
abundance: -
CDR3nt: TGTGCCACCATTCGAACAGGGGGATCAGATACGCAGTATTTT
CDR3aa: CATIRTGGSDTQYF

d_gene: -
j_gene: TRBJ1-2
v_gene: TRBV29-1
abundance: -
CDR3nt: TGCAGCGCGTCAGTCAACTATGGCTACACCTTC
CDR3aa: CSASVNYGYTF

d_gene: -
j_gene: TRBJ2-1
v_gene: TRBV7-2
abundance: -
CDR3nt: TGTGCCAGCGGGGGGTTTACCTACAATGAGCAGTTCTTC
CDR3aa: CASGGFTYNEQFF

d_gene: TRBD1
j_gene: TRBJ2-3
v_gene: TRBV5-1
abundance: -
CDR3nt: TGCGCCAGCAGCCCGGGACAGAGCACAGATACGCAGTATTTT
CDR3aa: CASSPGQSTDTQYF

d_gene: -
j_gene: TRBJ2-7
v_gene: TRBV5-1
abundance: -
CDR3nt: TGCGCCAGCAGCTTGCCAGGGGTCAGCAACGAGCAGTACTTC
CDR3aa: CASSLPGVSNEQYF

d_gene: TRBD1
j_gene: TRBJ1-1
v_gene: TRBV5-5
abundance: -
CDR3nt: TGTGCCAGCAGCTTGGTGGGACAGGGTCTCGGGAACACTGAAGCTTTCTTT
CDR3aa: CASSLVGQGLGNTEAFF

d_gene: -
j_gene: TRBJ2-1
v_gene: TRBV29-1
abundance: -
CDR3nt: TGCAGCCTAACGCGGGAACAGAAACACAATGAGCAGTTCTTC
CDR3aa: CSLTREQKHNEQFF

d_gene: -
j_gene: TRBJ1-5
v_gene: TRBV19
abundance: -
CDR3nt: TGTGCCAGTAATCTACCGGGAATCAATCAGCCCCAGCATTTT
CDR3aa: CASNLPGINQPQHF

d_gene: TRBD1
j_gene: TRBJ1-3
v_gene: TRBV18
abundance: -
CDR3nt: TGTGCCAGCTCACCACCAGACAGGGCTGGAAACACCATATATTTT
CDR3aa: CASSPPDRAGNTIYF

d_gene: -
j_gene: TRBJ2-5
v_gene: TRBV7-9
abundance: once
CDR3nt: TGTGCCAGCAGCTTCTCAGGTTACCAAGAGACCCAGTACTTC
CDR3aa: CASSFSGYQETQYF

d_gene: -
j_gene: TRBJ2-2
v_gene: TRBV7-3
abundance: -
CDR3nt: TGTGCCAGCAGCTTGAGCCAGCGGAACACCGGGGAGCTGTTTTTT
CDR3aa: CASSLSQRNTGELFF

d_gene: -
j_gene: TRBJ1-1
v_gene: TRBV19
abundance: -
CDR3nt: TGTGCCAGTAGTATCCCGGGCACTGAAGCTTTCTTT
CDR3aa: CASSIPGTEAFF

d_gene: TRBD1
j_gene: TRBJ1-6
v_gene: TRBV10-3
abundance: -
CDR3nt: TGTGCCATCAGAGGGACAGGGACGATGCCACCCCTCCACTTT
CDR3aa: CAIRGTGTMPPLHF

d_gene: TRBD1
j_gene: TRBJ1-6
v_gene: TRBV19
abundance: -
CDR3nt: TGTGCCAGTAAACTGTCAGGGGGCGCGGATTCACCCCTCCACTTT
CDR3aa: CASKLSGGADSPLHF

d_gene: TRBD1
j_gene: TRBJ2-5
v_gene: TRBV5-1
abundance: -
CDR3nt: TGCGCCAGCAGCTTGACAGGGGACGGAGAGACCCAGTACTTC
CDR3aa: CASSLTGDGETQYF

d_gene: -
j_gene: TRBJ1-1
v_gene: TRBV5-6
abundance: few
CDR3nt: TGTGCCAGCAGCTTGTCGTGGGCCAGAATGAACACTGAAGCTTTCTTT
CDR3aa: CASSLSWARMNTEAFF

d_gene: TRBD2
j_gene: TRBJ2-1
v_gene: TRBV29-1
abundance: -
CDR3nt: TGCAGCGTTACGGGGCTAGCGGATTCCTACAATGAGCAGTTCTTC
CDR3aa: CSVTGLADSYNEQFF

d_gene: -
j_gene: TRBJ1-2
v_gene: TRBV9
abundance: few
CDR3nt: TGTGCCAGCAGCGTAGACGACTCCTGGGAGGGCGATGGCTACACCTTC
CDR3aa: CASSVDDSWEGDGYTF

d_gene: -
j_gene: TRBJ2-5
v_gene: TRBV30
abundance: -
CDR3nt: TGTGCCTGGAGTGTACTAGGGCTTACCATAGGAGAGACCCAGTACTTC
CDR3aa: CAWSVLGLTIGETQYF

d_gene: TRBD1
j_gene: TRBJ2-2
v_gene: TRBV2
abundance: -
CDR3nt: TGTGCCAGCAGTGTTACAGGGGTATATGGCGGGGAGCTGTTTTTT
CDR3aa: CASSVTGVYGGELFF

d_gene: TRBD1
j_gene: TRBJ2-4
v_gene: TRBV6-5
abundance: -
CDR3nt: TGTGCCAGCAATCAAGGGACAGGGGGAAACATTCAGTACTTC
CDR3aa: CASNQGTGGNIQYF

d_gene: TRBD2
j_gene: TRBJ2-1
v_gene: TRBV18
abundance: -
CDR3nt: TGTGCCAGCTCACCACCGATCGCGGGAGGAAAGCATGAGCAGTTCTTC
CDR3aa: CASSPPIAGGKHEQFF

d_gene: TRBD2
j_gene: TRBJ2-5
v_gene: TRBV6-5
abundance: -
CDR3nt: TGTGCCAGCAACATTTCCGGGAGGGAGACCCAGTACTTC
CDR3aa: CASNISGRETQYF

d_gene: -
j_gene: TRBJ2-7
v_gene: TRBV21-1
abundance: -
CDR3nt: TGTGCCAGCAGCAAATCGTATCGGGGGGCCTACGAGCAGTACTTC
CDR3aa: CASSKSYRGAYEQYF